These 20 T cell receptor beta chains came from one sample sequenced in a study of T-cell memory formation after mild COVID-19. TCRdb reanalysed the 5' RACE reads using MiXCR and keeps one entry per CDR3 protein. Of under 250,000 distinct CDR3 sequences listed, over 8.5% were seen once; the top ten hold around 21%. The sequenced sample consisted of PBMCs or a T cell subset sorted from them (not recorded which). These receptors came from a man younger than 35 who had mild COVID-19 (a few samples of this study predate the infection). Cell type and time point are not known.

The table lists this clonotype with a few counts. This chain uses TRBV5-1 with TRBJ2-1; 8 bases line up with TRBD2. The CDR3 spans 14 residues. The J segment lost 8 bases and the V segment lost 7 bases, leaving 11 bases of the junction unmatched. Germline-derived CDR1 and CDR2 are SGHRS and YFSETQ. CDR3 loop: CASGRRGGPDEQFF. The CDR3 nucleotides read TGCGCCAGCGGCCGGCGCGGGGGGCCCGATGAGCAGTTCTTC. Full variable domain (missing parts from reference TRBV5-1 and TRBJ2-1): KAGVTQTPRYLIKTRGQQVTLSCSPISGHRSVSWYQQTPGQGLQFLFEYFSETQRNKGNFPGRFSGRQFSNSRSEMNVSTLELGDSALYLCASGRRGGPDEQFFGPGTRLTVL.

V and J are TRBV9 and TRBJ2-1; 10 positions match TRBD1. This CDR3 is 16 amino acids long. CDR1 and CDR2 (germline): SGDLS, YYNGEE. Trimming took 0 bases from V and 7 from J; bases not matched to a gene: 7. In DNA, the CDR3 is TGTGCCAGCAGCGTAGAACGGGACAGGGGTGGAAATGAGCAGTTCTTC. Amino acids: CASSVERDRGGNEQFF.

This rearrangement joins TRBV4-2 to TRBJ1-4; possible D gene TRBD1, 5 bases. The ends were cut back, 0 bases at V and 13 bases at J, with 15 bases in the middle. The CDR3 is made up of 14 amino acids. Looked up from germline, CDR1 is LGHNA and CDR2 is YNFKEQ. The CDR3, as DNA: TGTGCCAGCAGCCAAGACCCACAGGAATTCCCACTGTTTTTT. Translated, it gives CASSQDPQEFPLFF.

The chain links TRBV7-9 to TRBJ1-1, with TRBD1 as a possible D gene (6 bases). Trimming cost V 2 bases and J 5 bases, with 12 bases left between them. The CDR3 runs to 14 residues. Germline V gene sequence: CDR1 SEHNR, CDR2 FQNEAQ (reference sequence). The CDR3 nucleotides are TGTGCCAGCAGCTTACCTCAGGGGTGGACTGAAGCTTTCTTT. Its translation: CASSLPQGWTEAFF. Variable domain in full (rest from reference TRBV7-9 and TRBJ1-1): DTGVSQNPRHKITKRGQNVTFRCDPISEHNRLYWYRQTLGQGPEFLTYFQNEAQLEKSRLLSDRFSAERPKGSFSTLEIQRTEQGDSAMYLCASSLPQGWTEAFFGQGTRLTVV.

This clonotype occurred a few times. The chain links TRBV5-1 to TRBJ1-4; 11 nucleotides align to TRBD1. V dropped 4 bases and J dropped 8; count of bases not matched to a gene: 4. Germline CDR1 reads SGHRS; CDR2 reads YFSETQ. The CDR3 covers 14 residues. CDR3 sequence (DNA): TGCGCCAGCAGCGCGGGACAGGGGGGAGAAAAACTGTTTTTT. Translating it yields CASSAGQGGEKLFF.

This clonotype was seen a few times. The rearrangement links TRBV29-1 to TRBJ1-1; TRBD1 agrees at 7 bases. In germline, CDR1 is SQVTM, CDR2 ANQGSEA. The CDR3 runs to 14 residues. V was pared by 3 bases and J by 5 bases, with 9 bases of the junction left unmatched. The CDR3 here is CSVDRGGMGTEAFF. In DNA form, the CDR3 reads TGCAGCGTTGATCGAGGGGGCATGGGAACTGAAGCTTTCTTT.

This clonotype was found many times. The chain joins TRBV5-4 to TRBJ2-5; D perhaps matches TRBD1 (6 bases). The CDR3 is 15 amino acids. CDR1 SGHNT and CDR2 YYREEE come from the germline V gene (reference sequence). V was cut by 4 bases and J by 2 bases, with 15 bases left in between. The DNA for the CDR3 is TGTGCCAGCAGCCCCACAGGGATAGGTCAAGAGACCCAGTACTTC. Amino acids: CASSPTGIGQETQYF.

This clonotype appeared a few times. The CDR3, as DNA: TGCGCCAGCAGCTTCGGCAGATTGCACACAGATACGCAGTATTTT. Encoded protein: CASSFGRLHTDTQYF. This sequence joins TRBV5-1 and TRBJ2-3; D gene ambiguous. Germline CDR1 reads SGHRS; CDR2 reads YFSETQ. This CDR3 spans 15 amino acids. The ends were cut back, 2 bases at V and 2 bases at J, with 12 bases in the middle.

This clonotype was observed a few times. This chain connects TRBV20-1 to TRBJ1-3; TRBD1 matches 7 bases. V shed 6 bases and J 0 bases; nucleotides not matched to a gene: 5. Germline CDR1 is DFQATT and CDR2 is SNEGSKA (reference sequence). CDR3 size: 14 residues. The CDR3 here is CSARQGGSGNTIYF. The CDR3 coding sequence is TGCAGTGCCCGCCAGGGGGGCTCTGGAAACACCATATATTTT.

This clonotype showed up just a few times. DNA of the CDR3: TGTGCCAGCAGCTTAGAATACGGCCGGGGGCCCCAGCATTTT. Protein product: CASSLEYGRGPQHF. The rearrangement joins TRBV7-9 to TRBJ1-5; no reliable D call. This CDR3 comprises 14 residues. The V end lost 1 base, the J end lost 9 bases, and 13 bases lay between the germline ends. Germline V CDR1 and CDR2: SEHNR, FQNEAQ (reference sequence). The full variable domain, with the rest looked up from reference TRBV7-9 and TRBJ1-5, is DTGVSQNPRHKITKRGQNVTFRCDPISEHNRLYWYRQTLGQGPEFLTYFQNEAQLEKSRLLSDRFSAERPKGSFSTLEIQRTEQGDSAMYLCASSLEYGRGPQHFGDGTRLSIL.

V usage is TRBV18 and J usage is TRBJ1-1; D is unclear. CDR3 length: 15 residues. In germline, CDR1 is KGHSH, CDR2 LQKENI. Trimming took off 3 bases at V and 1 base at J, with 12 bases between the two ends. The CDR3 coding sequence is TGTGCCAGCTCACCTACGGGCGGCGGGAACACTGAAGCTTTCTTT. Translating gives CASSPTGGGNTEAFF.

The chain links TRBV15 to TRBJ2-3; 9 bases are a match to TRBD1. Germline V gene lookup returns CDR1 LNHNV and CDR2 YYDKDF (reference sequence). The CDR3 totals 15 residues. V shed 3 bases, J shed 2 bases, and the junction held 3 bases outside the gene matches. In DNA, the CDR3 is TGTGCCACCAGCAGGGACAGGGGCCCCACAGATACGCAGTATTTT. Its translation is CATSRDRGPTDTQYF.

This clonotype was found many times. The rearrangement uses TRBV27 and TRBJ2-1, with D possibly matching TRBD2 (6 bases). Trimming stripped 1 base from V and 8 bases from J, with 12 bases between. Germline V lookup: CDR1 MNHEY, CDR2 SMNVEV (reference sequence). This CDR3 contains 14 residues. CDR3 sequence reads: CASSLWQGGDEQFF. The CDR3 nucleotides read TGTGCCAGCAGTTTATGGCAGGGAGGCGATGAGCAGTTCTTC.

This clonotype was found many times. The V call is TRBV5-1, the J call TRBJ2-1; 10 nucleotides match TRBD1. The CDR3 is 15 amino acids. J lost 8 bases, V lost 0 bases, and 5 bases had no gene match. CDR1 and CDR2 from the germline V gene are SGHRS and YFSETQ. The CDR3 region is CASSLEGQGWDEQFF. CDR3 in DNA: TGCGCCAGCAGCTTGGAGGGACAGGGGTGGGATGAGCAGTTCTTC.

This clonotype was detected ten times or more. The rearrangement joins TRBV7-2 to TRBJ2-6; 10 nucleotides match TRBD1. The germline V gene encodes CDR1 SGHTA and CDR2 FQGNSA. CDR3 length equals 17 residues. The junction had 4 bases not matched to a gene; V was cut back by 5 bases and J by 0 bases. For the CDR3, the DNA is TGTGCCAGCAGCGACAGGGGGCGAACCTCTGGGGCCAACGTCCTGACTTTC. This encodes CASSDRGRTSGANVLTF. Filled out from reference TRBV7-2 and TRBJ2-6, the complete variable domain reads GAGVSQSPSNKVTEKGKDVELRCDPISGHTALYWYRQSLGQGLEFLIYFQGNSAPDKSGLPSDRFSAERTGGSVSTLTIQRTQQEDSAVYLCASSDRGRTSGANVLTFGAGSRLTVL.

This clonotype has ten or more counts. The rearrangement uses TRBV3-1 and TRBJ2-1; D unresolved. In germline, CDR1 is LGHDT, CDR2 YNNKEL (reference sequence). Trimming removed 0 bases at V and 8 bases at J, with 11 bases between. This CDR3 region has 14 residues. The CDR3 sequence: CASSQDLPVDEQFF. The CDR3 region has the DNA TGTGCCAGCAGCCAAGATCTCCCAGTCGATGAGCAGTTCTTC.

The J gene is TRBJ2-4, the V gene TRBV6-2 or TRBV6-3, with D perhaps being TRBD1 or TRBD2 (5 bases each). Germline-derived CDR1 and CDR2 are MNHEY and SVGEGT. V gave up 2 bases and J gave up 4 bases, with 18 bases separating them. The CDR3 loop spans 17 amino acids. CDR3 coding DNA: TGTGCCAGCAGTTACGGGGTGAGGGGAAGGTGGAAAAACATTCAGTACTTC. This gives the protein CASSYGVRGRWKNIQYF.

The V call is TRBV20-1, the J call TRBJ1-6; 7 bases fit TRBD1. V trimming: 0 bases; J trimming: 7 bases; junction bases outside the gene matches: 3. Per germline, CDR1 DFQATT and CDR2 SNEGSKA (reference sequence). The CDR3 runs 14 residues. Here the CDR3 reads CSARDNRGNSPLHF. CDR3 nucleotide sequence: TGCAGTGCTAGAGATAACAGGGGAAATTCACCCCTCCACTTT.

The chain links TRBV20-1 to TRBJ1-3; 7 bases align to TRBD1. Germline V gene lookup returns CDR1 DFQATT and CDR2 SNEGSKA (reference sequence). The CDR3 length is 13 residues. J was trimmed by 4 bases and V by 3 bases; bases with no gene match: 3. The CDR3 DNA is TGCAGTGCTAGGGGGGGACAGGGAAACACCATATATTTT. It specifies CSARGGQGNTIYF.

Only a few counts were recorded for this clonotype. The chain joins TRBV7-2 to TRBJ2-3; unclear D gene. Trimming stripped 1 base from V and 5 bases from J, with 10 bases between. CDR1 and CDR2 from the germline V gene are SGHTA and FQGNSA. CDR3 length: 14 amino acids. CDR3 nucleotide sequence: TGTGCCAGCAGCTTAGGAAGGAATTTAGATACGCAGTATTTT. Protein product: CASSLGRNLDTQYF.